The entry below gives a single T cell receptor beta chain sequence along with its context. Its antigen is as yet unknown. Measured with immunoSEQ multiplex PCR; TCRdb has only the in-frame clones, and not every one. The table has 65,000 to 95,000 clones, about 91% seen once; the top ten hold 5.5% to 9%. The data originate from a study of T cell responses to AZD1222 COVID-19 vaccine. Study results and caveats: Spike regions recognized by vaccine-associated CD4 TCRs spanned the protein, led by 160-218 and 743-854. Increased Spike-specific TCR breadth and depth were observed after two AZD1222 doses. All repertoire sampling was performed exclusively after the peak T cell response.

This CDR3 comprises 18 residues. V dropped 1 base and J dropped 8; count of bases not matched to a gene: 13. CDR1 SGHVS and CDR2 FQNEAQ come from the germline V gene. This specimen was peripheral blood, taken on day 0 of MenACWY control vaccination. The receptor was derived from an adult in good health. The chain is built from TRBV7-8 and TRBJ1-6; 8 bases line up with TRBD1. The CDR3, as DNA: TGTGCCAGCAGCTTAGTTAACCTTCAGGGGGCGGCATATTCACCCCTCCACTTT. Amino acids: CASSLVNLQGAAYSPLHF.